The next 10 T cell receptor beta chains were all read from a single sample in a study of blood T cell repertoires in COVID-19 (dated by TCRdb to about 2020). Library generation was performed with the immunoSEQ multiplex PCR assay. Here the immuneACCESS table is served through TCRdb, limited to in-frame sequences with V and J called. Missing clones are a known gap in these copies; in checked studies unresolved V genes cover under half, and the rest lacks a known reason. The sample contains about 63,000 clones, 65% to 85% of them found a single time. The ten largest clones represent 3.5% to 4% of the sample. Sample: PBMCs or T cells enriched from blood (not recorded which). Receptor source: a woman aged 35 to 49 with acute COVID-19.

The chain has TRBV7-2 and TRBJ1-2, with 9 nucleotides matching TRBD1. The length of the CDR3 is 16 residues. V gave up 5 bases and J gave up 1 base; unmatched junction bases: 8. Germline CDR1 is SGHTA and CDR2 is FQGNSA. CDR3 DNA: TGTGCCAGCAGCCCAAATCCGGGACAGGGTAACTATGGCTACACCTTC. This codes for CASSPNPGQGNYGYTF.

The chain has TRBV4-2 and TRBJ2-7; D perhaps matches TRBD2 (5 bases). The ends were cut back, 1 base at V and 2 bases at J, with 12 bases in the middle. This CDR3 region has 15 residues. Per the germline V gene, CDR1 is LGHNA and CDR2 is YNFKEQ. CDR3 DNA sequence: TGTGCCAGCAGCCAAGGTAGCGAGACCCCCTACGAGCAGTACTTC. Translating gives CASSQGSETPYEQYF.

V usage is TRBV29-1 and J usage is TRBJ1-4; the D gene is possibly TRBD1 (6 bases). CDR1 and CDR2 from the germline V gene are SQVTM and ANQGSEA. This CDR3 comprises 13 residues. The V end was cut by 5 bases, the J end by 8 bases, with 15 bases between. CDR3 sequence: CSVYRGSREKLFF. CDR3 DNA: TGCAGCGTTTATAGGGGGTCCCGGGAAAAACTGTTTTTT.

There are a few counts of this clone. The chain uses TRBV29-1 and TRBJ1-5; D perhaps matches TRBD1 (6 bases). Trimming took off 7 bases at V and 6 bases at J, with 16 bases between the two ends. The length of the CDR3 is 13 residues. Germline V lookup: CDR1 SQVTM, CDR2 ANQGSEA. CDR3 nucleotide sequence: TGCAGCGCCACTACAGGGTTCGGTCAGCCCCAGCATTTT. This encodes CSATTGFGQPQHF.

The chain couples TRBV7-9 to TRBJ1-4, with D possibly matching TRBD1 (6 bases). The CDR3 runs 15 residues. Germline values: CDR1 SEHNR, CDR2 FQNEAQ (reference sequence). The V gene lost 6 bases and the J gene lost 3 bases, with 14 bases spanning the gap. This CDR3 reads CASRYTGMSNEKLFF. For the CDR3, the DNA is TGTGCCAGCAGGTATACAGGGATGTCTAATGAAAAACTGTTTTTT.

The gene calls are TRBV5-1 and TRBJ2-7; D uncertain. V was cut by 0 bases and J by 2 bases, with 6 bases left in between. Germline V gene data show CDR1 as SGHRS and CDR2 as YFSETQ. There are 13 residues in the CDR3. The CDR3 spells CASSLDGAYEQYF. The DNA of the CDR3 is TGCGCCAGCAGCTTGGACGGTGCCTACGAGCAGTACTTC.

The J gene is TRBJ1-2, the V gene TRBV6-6; D perhaps matches TRBD1 (5 bases). CDR3 length equals 12 residues. CDR1 MNHNY and CDR2 SVGAGI come from the germline V gene (reference sequence). With 6 bases removed from V and 5 bases from J, the gap between germline ends came to 10 bases. The CDR3 reads CASRQANYGYTF. The CDR3 DNA sequence: TGTGCCAGCAGACAGGCCAATTATGGCTACACCTTC.

The V and J genes are TRBV28 and TRBJ1-2; 9 bases are shared with TRBD1. Germline CDR1 MDHEN, CDR2 SYDVKM. This CDR3 has 13 residues. Trimming took 5 bases from V and 6 from J; bases not matched to a gene: 4. In nucleotides, the CDR3 is TGTGCCAGCAGTCCTACAGGGGGCAATGGCTACACCTTC. Translation: CASSPTGGNGYTF.

V and J are TRBV28 and TRBJ1-2; 9 nucleotides agree with TRBD1. CDR3 length: 17 residues. CDR1 and CDR2 from the germline V gene are MDHEN and SYDVKM. Trimming at V came to 8 bases and at J to 5 bases, leaving 18 bases not matched to a gene. This chain's CDR3 is CASGGRDRAQRLYGYTF. CDR3 sequence (DNA): TGTGCCAGCGGCGGCCGGGACAGGGCCCAAAGACTATATGGCTACACCTTC.

The V gene is TRBV7-9, the J gene TRBJ1-1; D may be TRBD1 (6 bases). The CDR3 is made up of 13 amino acids. Per the germline V gene, CDR1 is SEHNR and CDR2 is FQNEAQ (reference sequence). Trimming took off 4 bases at V and 11 bases at J, with 17 bases between the two ends. This CDR3 reads CASSSWTAGGAFF. The CDR3 nucleotides are TGTGCCAGCAGCTCCTGGACAGCCGGGGGGGCTTTCTTT.